These 19 T cell receptor beta chains were sequenced from one sample in a study of shared clonotypes between healthy human individuals. Libraries were prepared by immunoSEQ multiplex PCR; TCRdb keeps only in-frame clonotypes and omits some of them. The data hold under 2,500,000 clones, with almost 96% observed a single time. The source material was naive CD4+ T cells sorted from blood. The subset here: CD45RA+ positively selected. These receptors came from a man younger than 35 in good health.

This chain uses TRBV2 with TRBJ2-7, with 8 nucleotides matching TRBD2. The germline gives CDR1 SNHLY, CDR2 FYNNEI. V gave up 3 bases and J gave up 9 bases; unmatched junction bases: 10. There are 14 residues in the CDR3. The CDR3 sequence is CASSDRSTSEGQYF. In DNA form, the CDR3 reads TGTGCCAGCAGTGATCGGTCGACTAGCGAAGGGCAGTACTTC.

For this clone: This specimen includes other DNA sequences encoding the same CDR3. The chain is built from TRBV5-6 and TRBJ2-7; TRBD2 aligns across 9 bases. The CDR3 runs 15 residues. V was pared by 1 base and J by 4 bases, with 6 bases of the junction left unmatched. Germline CDR1 and CDR2: SGHDT and YYEEEE. CDR3 sequence (DNA): TGTGCCAGCAGCTTGAGGGCGGGAGGGCCATACGAGCAGTACTTC. It specifies CASSLRAGGPYEQYF.

A single count supports this clone. The V and J genes are TRBV4-1 and TRBJ2-1; D may be TRBD2 (5 bases). CDR3 size: 17 residues. Trimming removed 4 bases at V and 0 bases at J, with 16 bases between. Per the germline V gene, CDR1 is MGHRA and CDR2 is YSYEKL. The CDR3 DNA follows: TGCGCCAGCAGCCCGGACTCCCAACCGGTCTCCTACAATGAGCAGTTCTTC. It translates to CASSPDSQPVSYNEQFF.

In regard to this clone: The same CDR3 also results from other DNA sequences found in this sample. J is TRBJ1-4 and V is TRBV10-2; D perhaps matches TRBD1 (5 bases). V lost 4 bases to trimming and J lost 7 bases, with 13 bases between them. The CDR3 has 14 residues. Germline loops: CDR1 WSHSY, CDR2 SAAADI. The CDR3 bases are TGCGCCAGCAGTGTCGGGGGACTGGGTGAAAAACTGTTTTTT. Protein sequence: CASSVGGLGEKLFF.

The CDR3 bases are TGTGCCAGCAGTGAGAGAGAAATACCGGGACAGAAGGGAAACACCATATATTTT. Translation: CASSEREIPGQKGNTIYF. The J gene is TRBJ1-3, the V gene TRBV6-1; 7 bases line up with TRBD1. J lost 4 bases, V lost 3 bases, and 15 bases had no gene match. Germline CDR1 and CDR2: MNHNS and SASEGT. The CDR3 covers 18 residues.

The chain is built from TRBV16 and TRBJ2-1; D not resolved. Trimming removed 2 bases at V and 8 bases at J, with 19 bases between. CDR3 length equals 16 residues. The germline V gene has CDR1 KGHSY and CDR2 FQNENV. CDR3 bases: TGTGCCAGCAGCCAAGAGGCAAGGTGGCAGCGCCATGAGCAGTTCTTC. It specifies CASSQEARWQRHEQFF. Filled out from reference TRBV16 and TRBJ2-1, the complete variable domain reads GEEVAQTPKHLVRGEGQKAKLYCAPIKGHSYVFWYQQVLKNEFKFLISFQNENVFDETGMPKERFSAKCLPNSPCSLEIQATKLEDSAVYFCASSQEARWQRHEQFFGPGTRLTVL.

The CDR3 coding sequence is TGTGCCAGCAGCTTAGTCCGCGGGATGAACACCGGGGAGCTGTTTTTT. Protein sequence: CASSLVRGMNTGELFF. The chain recombines TRBV7-8 with TRBJ2-2; D perhaps matches TRBD2 (6 bases). V gave up 1 base and J gave up 1 base, with 10 bases separating them. Germline V lookup: CDR1 SGHVS, CDR2 FQNEAQ. The CDR3 is made up of 16 amino acids.

For this clone: Other nucleotide sequences in the sample specify the same CDR3. The chain links TRBV10-2 to TRBJ2-7; weak D call: TRBD1 (6 bases). Germline V gives CDR1 WSHSY, CDR2 SAAADI. The CDR3 has 14 residues. Trimming took off 0 bases at V and 3 bases at J, with 9 bases between the two ends. This chain's CDR3 is CASSESPDSYEQYF. Written as DNA, the CDR3 is TGCGCCAGCAGTGAGTCACCGGACAGCTACGAGCAGTACTTC.

The rearrangement uses TRBV6-5 and TRBJ2-6, with D unclear. The CDR3 spans 13 residues. Trimming removed 10 bases from V and 0 bases from J, with 7 bases in between. The germline V gene has CDR1 MNHEY and CDR2 SVGAGI. The CDR3 protein is CAIPLSGANVLTF. DNA of the CDR3: TGTGCCATCCCTCTCTCTGGGGCCAACGTCCTGACTTTC.

This chain links TRBV11-2 with TRBJ2-1; D is unresolved. Germline CDR1 and CDR2: SGHAT and FQNNGV. The CDR3 is made up of 16 amino acids. Between the trimmed V and J ends, which lost 5 bases and 0 bases, there was a span of 14 bases. The CDR3 here is CASSPLGGFSYNEQFF. The CDR3 DNA follows: TGTGCCAGCAGCCCCTTAGGCGGTTTCTCCTACAATGAGCAGTTCTTC.

This chain connects TRBV6-5 to TRBJ1-1; D is undetermined. V shed 0 bases and J shed 7 bases, with 9 bases lying between them. The CDR3 totals 13 residues. CDR1 MNHEY and CDR2 SVGAGI come from the germline V gene. In nucleotides, the CDR3 is TGTGCCAGCAGTTACTCCAGACAAAGTGAAGCTTTCTTT. It translates to CASSYSRQSEAFF.

The V call is TRBV11-2, the J call TRBJ2-3, with 8 positions matching TRBD1. There are 13 residues in the CDR3. CDR1 and CDR2 (germline): SGHAT, FQNNGV. J was trimmed by 1 base and V by 10 bases; bases with no gene match: 4. CDR3 region: CATPGQGTDTQYF. CDR3 DNA sequence: TGTGCCACCCCGGGACAGGGCACAGATACGCAGTATTTT.

This chain joins TRBV4-1 and TRBJ1-6; no clear D. From germline, CDR1 is MGHRA and CDR2 YSYEKL. V lost 0 bases and J 0 bases, leaving 9 bases between the germline ends. The CDR3 extends over 17 amino acids. CDR3 DNA: TGCGCCAGCAGCCAAGATTCGGTATACTCCTATAATTCACCCCTCCACTTT. Amino acids: CASSQDSVYSYNSPLHF.

The count of this clone is one. J is TRBJ1-2 and V is TRBV30, with 10 bases aligning to TRBD1. With 5 bases clipped from V and 2 bases from J, the junction kept 5 bases outside the gene matches. From germline, CDR1 is GTSNPN and CDR2 SVGIG (reference sequence). CDR3 length: 14 residues. This CDR3 is CAWDPGQGNYGYTF. The DNA of the CDR3 is TGTGCCTGGGACCCGGGACAGGGGAACTATGGCTACACCTTC. The full variable domain, completed using reference TRBV30 and TRBJ1-2, is SQTIHQWPATLVQPVGSPLSLECTVEGTSNPNLYWYRQAAGRGLQLLFYSVGIGQISSEVPQNLSASRPQDRQFILSSKKLLLSDSGFYLCAWDPGQGNYGYTFGSGTRLTVV.

A remark on this clone: Other DNA sequences in the same sample also yield this CDR3. The CDR3 DNA reads TGTGCCATCAGCCTGGCGGGGGAATACAATGAGCAGTTCTTC. It codes for CAISLAGEYNEQFF. The rearrangement uses TRBV10-3 and TRBJ2-1; 7 positions agree with TRBD2. Per the germline V gene, CDR1 is ENHRY and CDR2 is SYGVKD. V lost 6 bases to trimming and J lost 4 bases; unmatched junction nucleotides: 6. This CDR3 contains 14 residues.

This chain connects TRBV10-3 to TRBJ2-5; 8 bases agree with TRBD2. Germline V gives CDR1 ENHRY, CDR2 SYGVKD. J was trimmed by 5 bases and V by 0 bases; bases with no gene match: 11. CDR3 length: 17 residues. The CDR3 loop is CAISESDLLAGRETQYF. In DNA form, the CDR3 reads TGTGCCATCAGTGAGTCGGACTTGCTAGCGGGTCGGGAGACCCAGTACTTC.

The V and J genes are TRBV6-5 and TRBJ2-7; 13 bases agree with TRBD2. From germline, CDR1 is MNHEY and CDR2 SVGAGI. Losses at the gene ends were 8 bases for V and 6 bases for J; bases not matched to a gene: 4. This CDR3 region has 13 residues. For the CDR3, the DNA is TGTGCCAGCCGGACTAGCGGGAGTGTCGAGCAGTACTTC. Translation gives CASRTSGSVEQYF.

The table lists this clone with a count of one. Compared with germline, one end of the junction differs, possibly owing to a read error. The rearrangement links TRBV7-7 to TRBJ2-5, with 11 bases fitting TRBD1. Germline V gene sequence: CDR1 SSHAT, CDR2 FNYEAQ (reference sequence). The CDR3 consists of 14 residues. CDR3 in amino acids: CASSAGTGGETQYF. The DNA of the CDR3 is TGTGCTAGCAGCGCTGGGACAGGGGGAGAGACCCAGTACTTC.

The V call is TRBV6-5, the J call TRBJ2-7, with unresolved D. CDR1 MNHEY and CDR2 SVGAGI come from the germline V gene. Trimming stripped 5 bases from V and 3 bases from J, with 8 bases between. The CDR3 extends over 12 amino acids. DNA for the CDR3: TGTGCCAGCAGTCAAGACATCTACGAGCAGTACTTC. Its protein is CASSQDIYEQYF.